The 9 T cell receptor beta chains below were found in one sample sequenced in a study of vaccination and CD4 T cells after COVID-19. Cultured CD4+ T cell DNA underwent sequencing with the Oncomine TCR Beta short-read assay. TCRdb used MiXCR to reprocess the PCR reads, holding one entry per CDR3 protein. The sample lists around 15,000 distinct CDR3 sequences, about 46% occurring once. Noted treatment: roughly 10-day PBMC culture with coronavirus spike peptide pools or control peptides (ViraFEST assay). Their antigens remain unidentified. Sequenced material: CD4+ T cells from blood, cultured in vitro. All receptors derive from a human donor who had recovered from COVID-19.

This clonotype was seen a single time. J is TRBJ2-7 and V is TRBV6-2 or TRBV6-3; a possible D gene is TRBD1 (6 bases). From germline, CDR1 is MNHEY and CDR2 SVGEGT. The CDR3 extends over 12 amino acids. V lost 4 bases and J lost 4, with 8 bases in between. This chain's CDR3 is CASSLQGYEQYF. CDR3 sequence (DNA): TGTGCCAGCAGTTTACAGGGTTACGAGCAGTACTTC.

This clonotype has only a few counts. The chain combines TRBV7-2 with TRBJ2-2; D ambiguous. Germline V gene lookup returns CDR1 SGHTA and CDR2 FQGNSA. V lost 8 bases, J lost 6 bases, and 10 bases lay in between. This CDR3 is built from 12 residues. The CDR3 bases are TGTGCCAGCCAAGAACAGCCCGGGGAGCTGTTTTTT. It codes for CASQEQPGELFF. Full variable domain (missing parts from reference TRBV7-2 and TRBJ2-2): GAGVSQSPSNKVTEKGKDVELRCDPISGHTALYWYRQSLGQGLEFLIYFQGNSAPDKSGLPSDRFSAERTGGSVSTLTIQRTQQEDSAVYLCASQEQPGELFFGEGSRLTVL.

This chain uses TRBV11-3 with TRBJ1-2; 10 nucleotides line up with TRBD1. Germline V gene data show CDR1 as SGHNT and CDR2 as YENEEA. The CDR3 contains 15 residues. Losses at the gene ends were 5 bases for V and 2 bases for J; bases not matched to a gene: 5. Written as DNA, the CDR3 is TGTGCCAGCAGCCCCGGGACAGGGGACAACTATGGCTACACCTTC. Residues: CASSPGTGDNYGYTF.

Points on this clonotype: At one boundary the junction diverges from the germline segment, which might be a read error. V is TRBV19 and J is TRBJ1-3, with 7 bases that match TRBD1. This CDR3 has 17 residues. Germline-derived CDR1 and CDR2 are LNHDA and SQIVND (reference sequence). This CDR3 is CASSSRDSHFSGNTINF. CDR3 bases: TGTGCCAGTAGTAGCCGGGACAGCCACTTCTCTGGAAACACCATAAATTTT.

The chain recombines TRBV27 with TRBJ2-7; 7 nucleotides agree with TRBD1. CDR1 is MNHEY, CDR2 SMNVEV, per germline (reference sequence). The CDR3 is 17 residues long. The J segment lost 4 bases and the V segment lost 1 base, leaving 13 bases of the junction unmatched. For the CDR3, the DNA is TGTGCCAGCAGTTTATATTACCGACAGGGTGTTAGTTACGAGCAGTACTTC. Amino acid sequence: CASSLYYRQGVSYEQYF.

A single count supports this clonotype. The gene calls are TRBV7-8 and TRBJ2-7, with 8 bases that match TRBD1. V shed 4 bases and J 3 bases; nucleotides not matched to a gene: 11. The CDR3 is 16 residues long. In germline, CDR1 is SGHVS, CDR2 FQNEAQ. CDR3 nucleotide sequence: TGTGCCAGCAGCTCTTTAGCCTTAGACAGGGGCTACGAGCAGTACTTC. Residues: CASSSLALDRGYEQYF.

The V call is TRBV2, the J call TRBJ1-2; 10 bases are a match to TRBD1. V lost 5 bases, J lost 8 bases, and 11 bases stayed unmatched. CDR1 and CDR2 from the germline V gene are SNHLY and FYNNEI. This CDR3 has 15 amino acids. CDR3 in DNA: TGTGCCAGCAGTTCCCCGACAGGGGGCAAAGGGGGCTACACCTTC. This encodes CASSSPTGGKGGYTF.

V gene TRBV12-3 or TRBV12-4 combines with J gene TRBJ2-7; D not certain. The CDR3 runs to 13 residues. The V and J ends lost 1 base and 3 bases respectively, with 7 bases between them. CDR3 amino acids: CASSLGLNYEQYF. The CDR3 DNA is TGTGCCAGCAGTTTAGGACTCAACTACGAGCAGTACTTC.

The gene calls are TRBV6-5 and TRBJ1-1; weak D call: TRBD1 (6 bases). V shed 2 bases and J shed 2 bases, with 9 bases lying between them. Germline CDR1 is MNHEY and CDR2 is SVGAGI. The CDR3 length is 14 residues. The CDR3 DNA sequence: TGTGCCAGCAGTTACGAGACAGGTAACACTGAAGCTTTCTTT. It specifies CASSYETGNTEAFF.